The subject of this entry is one T cell receptor (beta chain). Antigen: not known. This sample was taken from a study of blood T cells in healthy people across ages. Study-level findings and limits: The donors' CMV status was not determined, possibly confounding changes in expanded clonotypes.

This CDR3 is built from 16 residues. Trimming removed 8 bases at V and 3 bases at J, with 20 bases between. The germline gives CDR1 SGHTA, CDR2 FQGNSA. Next came a second PCR, run for about 7 to 12 cycles, which used a sample-barcoded 5' primer along with a J-beta primer mix. TCRdb passed the 5' RACE reads through MiXCR, listing each CDR3 protein once. The sample has about 1.5 million distinct CDR3 sequences, roughly 43% seen once. This TCR was sampled from a woman between 18 and 30 years old in good health. V is TRBV7-2 and J is TRBJ2-1, with D tentatively TRBD2 (6 bases). The sample was blood. The CDR3, as DNA: TGTGCCAGCCCCCGGGACTCTCAGACCCTCTACAATGAGCAGTTCTTC. Encoded protein: CASPRDSQTLYNEQFF. The full variable domain, in which reference TRBV7-2 and TRBJ2-1 provide the parts outside the CDR3, is GAGVSQSPSNKVTEKGKDVELRCDPISGHTALYWYRQSLGQGLEFLIYFQGNSAPDKSGLPSDRFSAERTGGSVSTLTIQRTQQEDSAVYLCASPRDSQTLYNEQFFGPGTRLTVL.